This TCR beta chain was retrieved from a study of T-cell reconstitution after alpha-beta-depleted transplantation in children. Unique molecular identifiers were built into the TCRbeta library. One entry per CDR3 protein, called by TCRdb with MiXCR from the PCR reads. Among a few hundred thousand distinct CDR3 sequences listed, 25% to 30% were seen once. Regarding the study as a whole: Newly generated T cells supplied most T-cell counts and diversity one year post-transplant.

In the case of this clonotype: Its specificity is unknown.

The germline V gene encodes CDR1 SGHRS and CDR2 YFSETQ. The trim removed 1 base at V and 3 bases at J, leaving 6 bases unmatched. The CDR3 totals 15 residues. The chain is built from TRBV5-1 and TRBJ2-5; 7 bases agree with TRBD2. This sample comprised PBMCs, obtained before TCRalphabeta/CD19-depleted stem cell transplant. The receptor's source is a boy under two years old with Wiskott-Aldrich syndrome, due to receive a stem cell transplant. The CDR3 DNA sequence: TGCGCCAGCAGCTTGATGCAGGGAGGGGAAGAGACCCAGTACTTC. Its protein is CASSLMQGGEETQYF. Full variable domain (remainder filled in from reference TRBV5-1 and TRBJ2-5): KAGVTQTPRYLIKTRGQQVTLSCSPISGHRSVSWYQQTPGQGLQFLFEYFSETQRNKGNFPGRFSGRQFSNSRSEMNVSTLELGDSALYLCASSLMQGGEETQYFGPGTRLLVL.